The 14 T cell receptor beta chains below come from one sample, sequenced in a study of shared T cell receptors in the human thymus. Assay: immunoSEQ multiplex PCR; the TCRdb copy retains only in-frame clones and omits some. The sample contains hundreds of thousands of clones, 87% of which appear only once. This sample was shared with a second study, whose subject was human thymus T cells.

Sequencing was done on a sample of thymocytes. The receptor source for this set is a boy under two years old with a congenital heart defect.

The CDR3 nucleotides read TGTGCCAGCAGCGTAGTGGCCCGGGGAGACGGAAACACCATATATTTT. Translating gives CASSVVARGDGNTIYF. J is TRBJ1-3 and V is TRBV9; no firm D call. The CDR3 is 16 amino acids. The germline V gene encodes CDR1 SGDLS and CDR2 YYNGEE. The V end was cut by 0 bases, the J end by 4 bases, with 14 bases between.

V is TRBV19 and J is TRBJ1-2, with D tentatively TRBD1 (6 bases). V was trimmed by 6 bases and J by 3 bases, leaving 11 bases between them. The CDR3 spans 13 residues. CDR1 is LNHDA, CDR2 SQIVND, per germline (reference sequence). The DNA for the CDR3 is TGTGCCAGTAGAAATTCAGGGGACTATGGCTACACCTTC. Encoded protein: CASRNSGDYGYTF.

The genes are TRBV27 and TRBJ1-6, with D unclear. Trimming shortened V by 5 bases and J by 3 bases, and 14 bases separated the two germline ends. CDR1 MNHEY and CDR2 SMNVEV come from the germline V gene (reference sequence). The CDR3 runs to 16 residues. Here the CDR3 reads CASSESRWHYNSPLHF. CDR3 bases: TGTGCCAGCAGTGAAAGCAGGTGGCACTATAATTCACCCCTCCACTTT.

This clone occurred a few times. The rearrangement joins TRBV5-1 to TRBJ1-3; TRBD1 agrees at 10 bases. CDR1 and CDR2 (germline): SGHRS, YFSETQ. Losses at the gene ends were 0 bases for V and 7 bases for J; bases not matched to a gene: 4. This CDR3 is 15 amino acids long. This CDR3 reads CASSLVGTGDNTIYF. The CDR3 region has the DNA TGCGCCAGCAGCTTGGTAGGGACAGGGGATAACACCATATATTTT.

The rearrangement uses TRBV30 and TRBJ1-2, with a weak D call TRBD1 (6 bases). The CDR3 extends over 15 amino acids. Per germline, CDR1 GTSNPN and CDR2 SVGIG (reference sequence). The ends were cut back, 3 bases at V and 2 bases at J, with 16 bases in the middle. In DNA form, the CDR3 reads TGTGCCTGGAGAGCCCATCCCGGGACAAACTATGGCTACACCTTC. Its protein is CAWRAHPGTNYGYTF.

This chain links TRBV4-3 with TRBJ1-5; 8 nucleotides agree with TRBD1. CDR3 length equals 14 residues. Germline trimming cut 4 bases from V and 5 bases from J; bases unmatched to any gene: 4. Germline assignment: CDR1 LGHNA and CDR2 YSLEER. The CDR3 bases are TGCGCCAGCAGCCGGACAGGGAGGGATCAGCCCCAGCATTTT. Its translation: CASSRTGRDQPQHF.

The rearrangement joins TRBV6-6 to TRBJ2-1; 10 bases fit TRBD2. This CDR3 is built from 16 residues. The V segment lost 6 bases and the J segment 8 bases; nucleotides outside the gene matches: 13. Germline CDR1 reads MNHNY; CDR2 reads SVGAGI (reference sequence). The CDR3 region is CASREYRTSGGDEQFF. The CDR3 DNA reads TGTGCCAGCAGAGAATACAGGACTAGCGGAGGAGATGAGCAGTTCTTC.

The CDR3 DNA follows: TGTGCCAGCAGCCAGGGACAGGAGCCACCCAGTCTCCAAGAGACCCAGTACTTC. Translating gives CASSQGQEPPSLQETQYF. V usage is TRBV14 and J usage is TRBJ2-5; 8 bases match TRBD1. The CDR3 has 18 residues. Germline trimming cut 3 bases from V and 1 base from J; bases unmatched to any gene: 13. CDR1 and CDR2 from the germline V gene are SGHDN and FVKESK.

This chain links TRBV29-1 with TRBJ1-1; no clear D. The CDR3 is 15 amino acids. Trimming stripped 7 bases from V and 1 base from J, with 19 bases between. Per the germline V gene, CDR1 is SQVTM and CDR2 is ANQGSEA. CDR3 nucleotide sequence: TGCAGCGGGCGTTTAACGGGAGAGAGGAACACTGAAGCTTTCTTT. Its translation is CSGRLTGERNTEAFF. Using reference TRBV29-1 and TRBJ1-1 for the parts outside the CDR3, the full variable domain is SAVISQKPSRDICQRGTSLTIQCQVDSQVTMMFWYRQQPGQSLTLIATANQGSEATYESGFVIDKFPISRPNLTFSTLTVSNMSPEDSSIYLCSGRLTGERNTEAFFGQGTRLTVV.

The J gene is TRBJ1-2, the V gene TRBV15, with 9 bases aligning to TRBD1. Trimming at V came to 4 bases and at J to 7 bases, leaving 13 bases not matched to a gene. The germline gives CDR1 LNHNV, CDR2 YYDKDF (reference sequence). The CDR3 covers 16 residues. CDR3 nucleotides: TGTGCCACCAGCACCCTGCCGGGACAGGGATTGGCTGGCTACACCTTC. This codes for CATSTLPGQGLAGYTF. The full variable domain, completed using reference TRBV15 and TRBJ1-2, is DAMVIQNPRYQVTQFGKPVTLSCSQTLNHNVMYWYQQKSSQAPKLLFHYYDKDFNNEADTPDNFQSRRPNTSFCFLDIRSPGLGDTAMYLCATSTLPGQGLAGYTFGSGTRLTVV.

The chain combines TRBV6-5 with TRBJ1-1; D might be TRBD1 (6 bases). Between the trimmed V and J ends, which lost 6 bases and 0 bases, there was a span of 11 bases. CDR1 and CDR2 (germline): MNHEY, SVGAGI. This CDR3 spans 14 amino acids. Written as DNA, the CDR3 is TGTGCCAGCAGGCACAGGGAGCTGAACACTGAAGCTTTCTTT. Its protein product is CASRHRELNTEAFF.

The chain is built from TRBV11-3 and TRBJ2-1; D gene unclear. The CDR3 length is 16 residues. The V end was cut by 2 bases, the J end by 4 bases, with 15 bases between. Germline V gives CDR1 SGHNT, CDR2 YENEEA. This CDR3 reads CASSLSGDGLYNEQFF. The CDR3 bases are TGTGCCAGCAGCTTATCCGGTGATGGGCTTTACAATGAGCAGTTCTTC.

The CDR3 nucleotides read TGTGCCAGCAGTAACGTGACAGATAGCAATCAGCCCCAGCATTTT. Amino acids: CASSNVTDSNQPQHF. V is TRBV6-6 and J is TRBJ1-5; possibly TRBD1 for D (5 bases). Germline values: CDR1 MNHNY, CDR2 SVGAGI (reference sequence). Trimming took 5 bases from V and 0 from J, leaving 11 bases between them. This CDR3 contains 15 residues.

The chain carries TRBV2 and TRBJ2-1, with a possible D match to TRBD2 (6 bases). Trimming cost V 5 bases and J 12 bases, with 11 bases left between them. Germline CDR1 and CDR2: SNHLY and FYNNEI. This CDR3 is 11 amino acids long. CDR3 residues: CASSWRVGQFF. CDR3 sequence (DNA): TGTGCCAGCAGTTGGAGGGTCGGGCAGTTCTTC.